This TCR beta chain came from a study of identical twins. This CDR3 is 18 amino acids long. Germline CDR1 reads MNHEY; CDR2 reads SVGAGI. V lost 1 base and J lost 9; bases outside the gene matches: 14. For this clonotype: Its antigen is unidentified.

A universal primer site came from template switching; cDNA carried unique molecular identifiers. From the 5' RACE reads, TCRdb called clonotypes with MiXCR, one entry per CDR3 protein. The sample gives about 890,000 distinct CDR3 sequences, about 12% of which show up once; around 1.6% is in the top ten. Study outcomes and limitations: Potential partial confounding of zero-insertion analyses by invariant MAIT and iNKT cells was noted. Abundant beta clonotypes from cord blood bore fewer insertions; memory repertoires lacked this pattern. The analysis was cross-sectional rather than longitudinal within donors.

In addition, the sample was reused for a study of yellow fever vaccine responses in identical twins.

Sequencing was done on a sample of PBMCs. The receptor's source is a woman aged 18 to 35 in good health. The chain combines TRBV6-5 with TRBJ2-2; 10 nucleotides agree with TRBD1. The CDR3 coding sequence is TGTGCCAGCAGTTACTTGCAGCCCGGGACAGGGGTCGTCCGGGAGCTGTTTTTT. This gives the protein CASSYLQPGTGVVRELFF.